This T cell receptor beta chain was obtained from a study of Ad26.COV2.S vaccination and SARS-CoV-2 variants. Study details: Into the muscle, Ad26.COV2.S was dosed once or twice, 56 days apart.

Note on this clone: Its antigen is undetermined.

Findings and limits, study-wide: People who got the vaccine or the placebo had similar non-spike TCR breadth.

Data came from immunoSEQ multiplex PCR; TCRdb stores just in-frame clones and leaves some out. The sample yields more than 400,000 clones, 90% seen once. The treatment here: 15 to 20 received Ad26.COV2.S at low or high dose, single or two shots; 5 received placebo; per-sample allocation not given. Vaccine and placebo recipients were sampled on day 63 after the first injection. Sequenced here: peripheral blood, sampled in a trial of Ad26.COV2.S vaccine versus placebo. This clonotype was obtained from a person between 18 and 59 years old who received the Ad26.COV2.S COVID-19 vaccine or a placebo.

CDR3: CASSLSYGREQYF. The CDR3 DNA reads TGTGCCAGCAGTTTATCCTACGGGAGGGAGCAGTACTTC. The J gene is TRBJ2-7, the V gene TRBV27; 7 bases line up with TRBD2. CDR1 MNHEY and CDR2 SMNVEV come from the germline V gene (reference sequence). The CDR3 covers 13 residues. V gave up 0 bases and J gave up 7 bases; unmatched junction bases: 3.